The T cell receptor (beta chain) under discussion was sequenced for a study of T cell changes during pregnancy in multiple sclerosis. Here immunoSEQ multiplex PCR was the method, and the copy in TCRdb shows in-frame clones only, minus some. The repertoire includes around 44,000 clones, 90% of them detected once, and about 9% sits in the top ten. Germline values: CDR1 MNHEY, CDR2 SMNVEV (reference sequence). Trimming shortened V by 7 bases and J by 4 bases, and 16 bases separated the two germline ends. The CDR3 sequence is 14 residues long. The chain couples TRBV27 to TRBJ1-2; D is perhaps TRBD1 (5 bases). The input for sequencing was CD8+ T cells from peripheral blood mononuclear cells, taken in the first trimester of pregnancy. The clonotype originates from a female donor with multiple sclerosis, enrolled in a pregnancy study. CDR3 in DNA: TGTGCCAGCATGGAACGGGGCGGGAGCTATGGCTACACCTTC. Protein sequence: CASMERGGSYGYTF.